Listed below are T cell receptor beta chains from one sample, sequenced in a study of shared clonotypes between healthy human individuals. TCRdb's copy holds only in-frame clones and misses some; the assay was immunoSEQ multiplex PCR. The table shows under 850,000 clones, with 80% to 95% occurring only once. The sample consisted of naive CD8+ T cells sorted from blood. The receptors originated from a man aged 25 to 40 in good health. Each CDR3 is given with its conserved first and last residue. Clone size appears in some rows only: once, few, many, or a class for an expanded clone.

CDR3 protein,V gene,J gene,clone size
CASSPRGHLNTEAFF,TRBV27,TRBJ1-1,.
CASGDDQTGGLYEQYF,TRBV10-1,TRBJ2-7,.
CASRNRGYGYEQYF,TRBV6-5,.,.
CASSPGYEQYF,TRBV7-8,TRBJ2-7,.
CASLGQKNYGYTF,TRBV7-9,TRBJ1-2,.
CATLWVGDNEKLFF,TRBV19,TRBJ1-4,.
CSAWAEAYNEQFF,TRBV29-1,TRBJ2-1,.
CASSYSGQGAGELFF,TRBV6-6,TRBJ2-2,.
CASSQLDGTYEQYF,TRBV4-1,TRBJ2-7,.
CASSDLGLATNEQYF,TRBV11-2,TRBJ2-7,.
CASSQGQGGSHEQYF,TRBV5-5,TRBJ2-7,.
CASSGRTSGSSDEQFF,TRBV11-2,TRBJ2-1,.
CASSRYRDQETQYF,TRBV28,TRBJ2-5,.
CASSPRRVGLADTQYF,TRBV9,TRBJ2-3,once
CSVNQAGENTEAFF,TRBV29-1,TRBJ1-1,.